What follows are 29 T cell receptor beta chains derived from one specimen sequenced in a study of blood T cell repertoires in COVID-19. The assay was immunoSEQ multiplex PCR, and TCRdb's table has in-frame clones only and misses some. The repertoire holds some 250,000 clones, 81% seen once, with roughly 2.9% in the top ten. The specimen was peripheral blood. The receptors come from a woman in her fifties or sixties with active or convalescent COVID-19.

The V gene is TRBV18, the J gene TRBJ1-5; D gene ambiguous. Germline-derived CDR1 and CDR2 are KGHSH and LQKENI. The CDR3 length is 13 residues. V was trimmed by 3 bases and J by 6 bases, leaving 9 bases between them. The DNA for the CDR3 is TGTGCCAGCTCACCGAGTCCCGGTCAGCCCCAGCATTTT. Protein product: CASSPSPGQPQHF. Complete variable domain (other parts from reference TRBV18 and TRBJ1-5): NAGVMQNPRHLVRRRGQEARLRCSPMKGHSHVYWYRQLPEEGLKFMVYLQKENIIDESGMPKERFSAEFPKEGPSILRIQQVVRGDSAAYFCASSPSPGQPQHFGDGTRLSIL.

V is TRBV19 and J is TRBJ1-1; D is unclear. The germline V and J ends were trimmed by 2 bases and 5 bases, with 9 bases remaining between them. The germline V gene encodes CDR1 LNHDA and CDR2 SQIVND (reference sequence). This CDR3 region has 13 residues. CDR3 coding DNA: TGTGCCAGTAGTATAATGGAGGAGACTGAAGCTTTCTTT. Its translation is CASSIMEETEAFF. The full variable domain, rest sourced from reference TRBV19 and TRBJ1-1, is DGGITQSPKYLFRKEGQNVTLSCEQNLNHDAMYWYRQDPGQGLRLIYYSQIVNDFQKGDIAEGYSVSREKKESFPLTVTSAQKNPTAFYLCASSIMEETEAFFGQGTRLTVV.

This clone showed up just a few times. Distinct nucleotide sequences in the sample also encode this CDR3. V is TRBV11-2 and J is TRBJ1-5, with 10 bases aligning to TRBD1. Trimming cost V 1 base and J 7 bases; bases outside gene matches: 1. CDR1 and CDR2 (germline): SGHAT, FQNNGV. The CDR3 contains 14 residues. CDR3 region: CASSLGTGGQPQHF. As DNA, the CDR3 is TGTGCCAGCAGCTTAGGGACAGGGGGACAGCCCCAGCATTTT.

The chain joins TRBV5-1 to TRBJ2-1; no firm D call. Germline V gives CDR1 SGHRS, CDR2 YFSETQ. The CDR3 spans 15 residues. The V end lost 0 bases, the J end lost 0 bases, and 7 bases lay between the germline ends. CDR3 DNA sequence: TGCGCCAGCAGCTTGGGTGCGAGCTCCTACAATGAGCAGTTCTTC. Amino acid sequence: CASSLGASSYNEQFF.

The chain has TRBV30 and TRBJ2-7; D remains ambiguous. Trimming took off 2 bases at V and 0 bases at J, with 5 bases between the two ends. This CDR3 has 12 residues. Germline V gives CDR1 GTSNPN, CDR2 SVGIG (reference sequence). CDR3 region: CAWSLSSYEQYF. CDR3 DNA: TGTGCCTGGAGTCTAAGCTCCTACGAGCAGTACTTC.

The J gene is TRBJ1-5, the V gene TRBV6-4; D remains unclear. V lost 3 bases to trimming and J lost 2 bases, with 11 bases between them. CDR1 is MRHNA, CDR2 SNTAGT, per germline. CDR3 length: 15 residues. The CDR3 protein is CASSENPGGNQPQHF. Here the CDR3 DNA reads TGTGCCAGCAGTGAAAATCCGGGAGGCAATCAGCCCCAGCATTTT.

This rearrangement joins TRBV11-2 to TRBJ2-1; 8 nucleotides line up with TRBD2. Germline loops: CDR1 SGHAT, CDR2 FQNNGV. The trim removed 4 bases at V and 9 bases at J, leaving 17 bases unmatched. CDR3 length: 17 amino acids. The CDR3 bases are TGTGCCAGCAGCTCACCCCTCCGGGGGGGGCCGGGCAGTGAGCAGTTCTTC. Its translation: CASSSPLRGGPGSEQFF.

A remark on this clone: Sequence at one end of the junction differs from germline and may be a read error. CDR3 sequence reads: CASSLEGRTGNGGGPHF. The DNA of the CDR3 is TGTGCCAGCAGCTTGGAGGGCAGGACGGGGAACGGTGGAGGTCCACACTTC. The V and J genes are TRBV5-6 and TRBJ2-7; D possibly corresponds to TRBD2 (5 bases). CDR1 is SGHDT and CDR2 is YYEEEE in the germline V gene. CDR3 length equals 17 residues.

DNA of the CDR3: TGTGCCAGCACCAAACAGGGAAGGGACACTGAAGCTTTCTTT. It specifies CASTKQGRDTEAFF. The J gene is TRBJ1-1, the V gene TRBV6-5; TRBD1 might be the D (6 bases). The CDR3 spans 14 residues. The germline gives CDR1 MNHEY, CDR2 SVGAGI. The V and J ends lost 7 bases and 3 bases respectively, with 15 bases between them.

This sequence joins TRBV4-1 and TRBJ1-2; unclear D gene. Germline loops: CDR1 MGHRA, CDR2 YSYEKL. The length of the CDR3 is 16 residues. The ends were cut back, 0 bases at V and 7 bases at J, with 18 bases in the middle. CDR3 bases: TGCGCCAGCAGCCAAGATTGGTCACCGGTTGTCCCTGGCTACACCTTC. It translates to CASSQDWSPVVPGYTF.

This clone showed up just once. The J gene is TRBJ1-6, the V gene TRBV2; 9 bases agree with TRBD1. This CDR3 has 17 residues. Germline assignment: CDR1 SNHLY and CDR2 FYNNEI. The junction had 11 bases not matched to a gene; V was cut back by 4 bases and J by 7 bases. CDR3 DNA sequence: TGTGCCAGCAGTGCTATAACAGGGGGCAGTTTAAATTCACCCCTCCACTTT. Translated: CASSAITGGSLNSPLHF.

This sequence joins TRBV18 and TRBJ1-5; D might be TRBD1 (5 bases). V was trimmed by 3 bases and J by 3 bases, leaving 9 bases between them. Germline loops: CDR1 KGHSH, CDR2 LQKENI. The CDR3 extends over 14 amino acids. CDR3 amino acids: CASSPRQHNQPQHF. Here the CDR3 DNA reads TGTGCCAGCTCACCGAGACAGCACAATCAGCCCCAGCATTTT.

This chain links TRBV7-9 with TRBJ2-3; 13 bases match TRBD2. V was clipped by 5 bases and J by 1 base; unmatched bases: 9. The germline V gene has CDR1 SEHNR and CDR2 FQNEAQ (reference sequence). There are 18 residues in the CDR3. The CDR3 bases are TGTGCCAGCAGCCTACACCATGGGACTAGCGGGGGCACAGATACGCAGTATTTT. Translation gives CASSLHHGTSGGTDTQYF.

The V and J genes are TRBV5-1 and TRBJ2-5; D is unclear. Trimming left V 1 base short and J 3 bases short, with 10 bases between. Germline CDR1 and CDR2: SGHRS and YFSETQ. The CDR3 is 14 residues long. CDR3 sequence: CASSLMVAEETQYF. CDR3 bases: TGCGCCAGCAGCTTGATGGTCGCGGAAGAGACCCAGTACTTC.

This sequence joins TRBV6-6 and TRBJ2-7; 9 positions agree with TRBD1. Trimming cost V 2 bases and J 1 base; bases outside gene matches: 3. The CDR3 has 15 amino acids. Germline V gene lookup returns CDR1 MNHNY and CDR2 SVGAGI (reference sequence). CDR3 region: CASSYGTGSSYEQYF. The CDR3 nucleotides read TGTGCCAGCAGTTACGGGACAGGGTCTTCCTACGAGCAGTACTTC.

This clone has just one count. The CDR3 DNA follows: TGTGCCAGCAGCTTGGATGGGGGCCTGGCTTTCTTT. It is translated as CASSLDGGLAFF. The rearrangement joins TRBV5-4 to TRBJ1-1, with a possible D match to TRBD1 (6 bases). The germline gives CDR1 SGHNT, CDR2 YYREEE (reference sequence). Trimming left V 0 bases short and J 11 bases short, with 11 bases between. CDR3 length: 12 amino acids.

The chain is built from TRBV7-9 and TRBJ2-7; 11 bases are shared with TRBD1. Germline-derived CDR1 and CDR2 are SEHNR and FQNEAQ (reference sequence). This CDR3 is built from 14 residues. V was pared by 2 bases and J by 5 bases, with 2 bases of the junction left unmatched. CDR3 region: CASSLSGQGDEQYF. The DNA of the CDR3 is TGTGCCAGCAGCTTATCGGGACAGGGGGACGAGCAGTACTTC.

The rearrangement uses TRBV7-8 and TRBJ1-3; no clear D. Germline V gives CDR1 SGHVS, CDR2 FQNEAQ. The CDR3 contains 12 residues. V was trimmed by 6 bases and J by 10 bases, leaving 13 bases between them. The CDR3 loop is CASSPSGGTIYF. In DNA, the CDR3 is TGTGCCAGCAGTCCTTCGGGTGGTACCATATATTTT.

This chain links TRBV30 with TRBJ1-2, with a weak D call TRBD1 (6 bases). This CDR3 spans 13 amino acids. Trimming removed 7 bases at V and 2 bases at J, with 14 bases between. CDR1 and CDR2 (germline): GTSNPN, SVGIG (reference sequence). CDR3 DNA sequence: TGTGCCTCAGTACAGACAGGAAACTATGGCTACACCTTC. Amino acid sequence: CASVQTGNYGYTF.

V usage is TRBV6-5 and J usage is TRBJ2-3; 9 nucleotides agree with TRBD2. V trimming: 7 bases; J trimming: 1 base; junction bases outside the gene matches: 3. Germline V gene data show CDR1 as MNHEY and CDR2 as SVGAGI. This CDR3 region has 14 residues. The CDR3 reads CASTQRGGTDTQYF. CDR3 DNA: TGTGCCAGCACCCAGCGGGGGGGCACAGATACGCAGTATTTT.

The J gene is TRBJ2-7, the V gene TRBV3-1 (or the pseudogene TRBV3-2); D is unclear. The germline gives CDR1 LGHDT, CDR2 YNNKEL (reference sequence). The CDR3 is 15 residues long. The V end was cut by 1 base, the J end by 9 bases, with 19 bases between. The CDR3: CASSQALRSSLRQYF. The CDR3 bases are TGTGCCAGCAGCCAAGCTTTGCGGTCGTCGCTCAGGCAGTACTTC.

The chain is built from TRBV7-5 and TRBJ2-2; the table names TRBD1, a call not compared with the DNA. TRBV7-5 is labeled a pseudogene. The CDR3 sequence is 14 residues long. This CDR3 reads CARSLTGQDGELFF. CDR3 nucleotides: TGTGCCAGAAGCCTGACAGGCCAAGACGGGGAGCTGTTTTTT.

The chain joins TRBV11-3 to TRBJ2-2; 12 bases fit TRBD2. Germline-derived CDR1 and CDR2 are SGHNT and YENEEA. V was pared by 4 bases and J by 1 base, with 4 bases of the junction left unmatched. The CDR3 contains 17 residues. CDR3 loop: CASSSPTSGRNTGELFF. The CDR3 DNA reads TGTGCCAGCAGCTCCCCGACTAGCGGGAGGAACACCGGGGAGCTGTTTTTT.

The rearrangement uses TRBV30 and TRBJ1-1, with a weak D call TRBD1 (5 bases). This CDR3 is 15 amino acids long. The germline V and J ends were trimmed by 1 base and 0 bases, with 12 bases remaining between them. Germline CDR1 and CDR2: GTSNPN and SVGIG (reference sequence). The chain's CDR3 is CAWSAGRRMNTEAFF. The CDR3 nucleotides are TGTGCCTGGAGTGCAGGGAGGCGCATGAACACTGAAGCTTTCTTT.

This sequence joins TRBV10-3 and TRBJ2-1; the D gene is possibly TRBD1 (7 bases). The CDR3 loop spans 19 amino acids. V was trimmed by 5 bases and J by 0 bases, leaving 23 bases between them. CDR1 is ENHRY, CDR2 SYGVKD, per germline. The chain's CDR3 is CAISRGTVTNVGSYNEQFF. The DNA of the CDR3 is TGTGCCATCAGTCGCGGGACAGTTACAAATGTGGGCTCCTACAATGAGCAGTTCTTC.

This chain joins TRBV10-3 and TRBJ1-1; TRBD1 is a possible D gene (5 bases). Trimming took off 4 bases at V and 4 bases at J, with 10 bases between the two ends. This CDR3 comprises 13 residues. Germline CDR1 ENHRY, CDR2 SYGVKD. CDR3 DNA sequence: TGTGCCATCAGTGCCAGGGTTAGCACTGAAGCTTTCTTT. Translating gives CAISARVSTEAFF.

The CDR3 DNA reads as TGTGCCAGCAGGGATAGCGGAGATACGCAGTATTTT. Its protein product is CASRDSGDTQYF. This chain links TRBV6-5 with TRBJ2-3; maybe TRBD2 (6 bases). The CDR3 covers 12 residues. V shed 6 bases and J shed 5 bases, with 9 bases lying between them. Germline-derived CDR1 and CDR2 are MNHEY and SVGAGI.

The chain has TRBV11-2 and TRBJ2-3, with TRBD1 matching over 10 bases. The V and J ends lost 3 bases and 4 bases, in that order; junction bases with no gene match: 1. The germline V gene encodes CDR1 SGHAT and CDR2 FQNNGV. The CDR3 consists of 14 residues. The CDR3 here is CASSFDRGPDTQYF. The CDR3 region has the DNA TGTGCCAGCAGCTTCGACAGGGGGCCAGATACGCAGTATTTT.

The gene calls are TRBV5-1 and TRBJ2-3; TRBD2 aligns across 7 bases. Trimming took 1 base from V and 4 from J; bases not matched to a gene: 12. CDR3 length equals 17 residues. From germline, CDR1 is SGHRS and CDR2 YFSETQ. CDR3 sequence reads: CASSLLFWRGLADTQYF. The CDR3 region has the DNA TGCGCCAGCAGCTTGCTCTTCTGGCGGGGGTTGGCAGATACGCAGTATTTT.